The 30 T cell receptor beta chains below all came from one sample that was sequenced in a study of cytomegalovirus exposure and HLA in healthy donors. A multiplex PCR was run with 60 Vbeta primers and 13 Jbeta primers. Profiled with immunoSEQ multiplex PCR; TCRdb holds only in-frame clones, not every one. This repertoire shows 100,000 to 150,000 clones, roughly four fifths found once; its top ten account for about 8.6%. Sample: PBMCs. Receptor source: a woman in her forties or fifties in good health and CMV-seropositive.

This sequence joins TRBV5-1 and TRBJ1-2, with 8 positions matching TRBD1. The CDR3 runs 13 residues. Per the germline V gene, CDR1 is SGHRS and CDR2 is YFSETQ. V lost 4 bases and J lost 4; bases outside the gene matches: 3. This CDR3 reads CASSTDRAYGYTF. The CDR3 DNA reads TGCGCCAGCAGCACGGACAGGGCCTATGGCTACACCTTC.

The CDR3 protein is CASSAGQGINFSYEQYF. The CDR3 DNA reads TGTGCCAGCAGTGCAGGACAGGGAATCAACTTCTCCTACGAGCAGTACTTC. J is TRBJ2-7 and V is TRBV28; 8 positions match TRBD1. CDR1 is MDHEN, CDR2 SYDVKM, per germline. Trimming took 5 bases from V and 0 from J; bases not matched to a gene: 12. This CDR3 contains 17 residues.

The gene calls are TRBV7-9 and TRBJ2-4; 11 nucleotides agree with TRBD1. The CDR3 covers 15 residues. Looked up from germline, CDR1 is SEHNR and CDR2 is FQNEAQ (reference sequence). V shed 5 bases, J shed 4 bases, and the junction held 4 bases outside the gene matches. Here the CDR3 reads CASSTGQGAKNIQYF. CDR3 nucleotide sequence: TGTGCCAGCAGCACCGGACAGGGGGCAAAAAACATTCAGTACTTC. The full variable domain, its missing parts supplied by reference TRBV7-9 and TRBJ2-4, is DTGVSQNPRHKITKRGQNVTFRCDPISEHNRLYWYRQTLGQGPEFLTYFQNEAQLEKSRLLSDRFSAERPKGSFSTLEIQRTEQGDSAMYLCASSTGQGAKNIQYFGAGTRLSVL.

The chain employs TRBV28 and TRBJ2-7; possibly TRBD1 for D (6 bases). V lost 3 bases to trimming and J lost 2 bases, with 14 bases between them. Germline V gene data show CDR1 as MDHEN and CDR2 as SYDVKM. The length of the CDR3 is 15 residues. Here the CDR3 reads CASSFPLGQTYEQYF. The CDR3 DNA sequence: TGTGCCAGCAGTTTTCCCCTCGGACAGACCTACGAGCAGTACTTC.

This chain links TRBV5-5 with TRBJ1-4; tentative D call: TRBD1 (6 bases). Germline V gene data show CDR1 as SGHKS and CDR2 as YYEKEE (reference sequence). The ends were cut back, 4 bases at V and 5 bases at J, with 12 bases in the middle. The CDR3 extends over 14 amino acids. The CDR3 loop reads CASSRDTGNEKLFF. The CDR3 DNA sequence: TGTGCCAGCAGCCGGGACACCGGGAATGAAAAACTGTTTTTT.

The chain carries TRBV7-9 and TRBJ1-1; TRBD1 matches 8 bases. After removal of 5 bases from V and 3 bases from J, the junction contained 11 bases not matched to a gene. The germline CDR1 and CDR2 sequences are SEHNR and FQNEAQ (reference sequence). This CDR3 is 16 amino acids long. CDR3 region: CASSVRQGPVHTEAFF. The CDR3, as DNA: TGTGCCAGCAGCGTAAGACAGGGGCCGGTGCACACTGAAGCTTTCTTT. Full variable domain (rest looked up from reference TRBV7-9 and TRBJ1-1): DTGVSQNPRHKITKRGQNVTFRCDPISEHNRLYWYRQTLGQGPEFLTYFQNEAQLEKSRLLSDRFSAERPKGSFSTLEIQRTEQGDSAMYLCASSVRQGPVHTEAFFGQGTRLTVV.

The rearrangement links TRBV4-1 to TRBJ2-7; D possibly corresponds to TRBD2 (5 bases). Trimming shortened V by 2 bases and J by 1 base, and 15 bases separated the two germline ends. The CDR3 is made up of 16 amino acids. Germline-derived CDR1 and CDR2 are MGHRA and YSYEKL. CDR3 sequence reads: CASSQPTTRESYEQYF. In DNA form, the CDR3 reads TGCGCCAGCAGCCAACCGACAACTAGGGAGTCCTACGAGCAGTACTTC.

CDR3 coding DNA: TGTGCCAGCAGCCCAGTCAGGACTGGAAACAATGAGCAGTTCTTC. This encodes CASSPVRTGNNEQFF. The V gene is TRBV7-3, the J gene TRBJ2-1, with a tentative D call TRBD2 (5 bases). Trimming stripped 5 bases from V and 5 bases from J, with 16 bases between. CDR3 length: 15 amino acids. Germline V gene data show CDR1 as SGHTA and CDR2 as FQGTGA.

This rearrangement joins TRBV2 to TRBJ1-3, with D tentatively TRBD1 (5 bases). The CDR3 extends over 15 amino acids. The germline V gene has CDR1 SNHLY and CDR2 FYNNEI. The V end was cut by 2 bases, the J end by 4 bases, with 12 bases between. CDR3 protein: CASSEMQGKGNTIYF. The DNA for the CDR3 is TGTGCCAGCAGTGAAATGCAGGGTAAAGGAAACACCATATATTTT.

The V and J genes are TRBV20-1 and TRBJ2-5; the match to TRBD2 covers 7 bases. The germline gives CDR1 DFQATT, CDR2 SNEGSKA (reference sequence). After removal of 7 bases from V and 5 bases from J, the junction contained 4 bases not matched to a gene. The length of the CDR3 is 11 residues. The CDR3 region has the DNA TGCAGTGTTGGGAGGGGCGAGACCCAGTACTTC. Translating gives CSVGRGETQYF.

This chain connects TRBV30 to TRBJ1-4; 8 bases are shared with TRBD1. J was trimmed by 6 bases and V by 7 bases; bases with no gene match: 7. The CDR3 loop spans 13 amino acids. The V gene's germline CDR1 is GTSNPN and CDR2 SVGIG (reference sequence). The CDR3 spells CALDLTGDEKLFF. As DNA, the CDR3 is TGTGCCTTGGATCTGACAGGGGATGAAAAACTGTTTTTT.

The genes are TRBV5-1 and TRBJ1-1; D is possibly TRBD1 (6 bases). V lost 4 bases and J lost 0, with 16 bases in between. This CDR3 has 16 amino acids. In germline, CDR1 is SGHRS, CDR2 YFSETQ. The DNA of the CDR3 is TGCGCCAGCAGCGCGCCGGACAGAACCTTGAACACTGAAGCTTTCTTT. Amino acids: CASSAPDRTLNTEAFF.

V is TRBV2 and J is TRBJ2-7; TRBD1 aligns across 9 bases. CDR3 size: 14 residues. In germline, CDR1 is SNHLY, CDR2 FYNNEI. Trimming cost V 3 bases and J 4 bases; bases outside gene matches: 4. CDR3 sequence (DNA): TGTGCCAGCAGTGAGGGACAGGGACTTTACGAGCAGTACTTC. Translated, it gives CASSEGQGLYEQYF.

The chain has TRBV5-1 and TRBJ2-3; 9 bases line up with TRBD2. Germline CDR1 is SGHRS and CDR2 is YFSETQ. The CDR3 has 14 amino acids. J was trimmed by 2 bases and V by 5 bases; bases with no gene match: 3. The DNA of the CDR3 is TGCGCCAGCAGACTAGCGGGTAACACAGATACGCAGTATTTT. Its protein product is CASRLAGNTDTQYF.

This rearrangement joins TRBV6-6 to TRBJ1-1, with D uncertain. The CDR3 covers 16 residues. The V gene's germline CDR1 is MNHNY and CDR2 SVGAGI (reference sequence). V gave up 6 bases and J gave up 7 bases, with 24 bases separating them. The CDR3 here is CASSPERGLISGEAFF. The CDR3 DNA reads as TGTGCCAGCAGCCCGGAGCGAGGGCTGATTTCGGGTGAAGCTTTCTTT.

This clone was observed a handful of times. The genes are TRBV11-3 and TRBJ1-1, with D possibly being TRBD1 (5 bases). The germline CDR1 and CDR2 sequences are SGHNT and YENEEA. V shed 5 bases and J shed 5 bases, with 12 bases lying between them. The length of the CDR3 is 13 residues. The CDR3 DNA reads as TGTGCCAGCAGCGCGCAGGGTGGGACTGAAGCTTTCTTT. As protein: CASSAQGGTEAFF.

The CDR3 sequence: CATSKDRGDYNEQFF. CDR3 sequence (DNA): TGTGCCACCAGCAAGGACAGGGGCGACTACAATGAGCAGTTCTTC. The chain links TRBV15 to TRBJ2-1; 9 positions agree with TRBD1. The CDR3 sequence is 15 residues long. In germline, CDR1 is LNHNV, CDR2 YYDKDF (reference sequence). J was trimmed by 3 bases and V by 4 bases; bases with no gene match: 4.

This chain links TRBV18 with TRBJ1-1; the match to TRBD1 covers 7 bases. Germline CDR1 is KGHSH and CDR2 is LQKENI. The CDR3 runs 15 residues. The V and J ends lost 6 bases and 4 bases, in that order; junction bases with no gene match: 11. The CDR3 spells CASSPFRGRATEAFF. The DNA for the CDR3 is TGTGCCAGCTCGCCGTTTAGGGGGCGGGCCACTGAAGCTTTCTTT.

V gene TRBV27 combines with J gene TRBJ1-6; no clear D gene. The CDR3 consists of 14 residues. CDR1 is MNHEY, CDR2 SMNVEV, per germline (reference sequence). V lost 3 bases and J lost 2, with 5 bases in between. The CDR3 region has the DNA TGTGCCAGCAGTTTTGGCACCTATAATTCACCCCTCCACTTT. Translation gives CASSFGTYNSPLHF.

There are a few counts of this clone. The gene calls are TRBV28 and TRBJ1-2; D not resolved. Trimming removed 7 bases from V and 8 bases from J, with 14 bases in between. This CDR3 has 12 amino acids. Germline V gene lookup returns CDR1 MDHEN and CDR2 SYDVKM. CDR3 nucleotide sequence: TGTGCCAGCACCAAGGGAGTAGAAGGCTACACCTTC. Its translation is CASTKGVEGYTF.

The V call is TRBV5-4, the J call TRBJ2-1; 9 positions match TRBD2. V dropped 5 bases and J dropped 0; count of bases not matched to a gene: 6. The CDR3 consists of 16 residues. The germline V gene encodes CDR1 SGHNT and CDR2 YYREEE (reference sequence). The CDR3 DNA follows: TGTGCCAGCAGTCCTAATAGCGGGAGCTCCTACAATGAGCAGTTCTTC. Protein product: CASSPNSGSSYNEQFF. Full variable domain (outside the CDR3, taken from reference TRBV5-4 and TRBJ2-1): ETGVTQSPTHLIKTRGQQVTLRCSSQSGHNTVSWYQQALGQGPQFIFQYYREEENGRGNFPPRFSGLQFPNYSSELNVNALELDDSALYLCASSPNSGSSYNEQFFGPGTRLTVL.

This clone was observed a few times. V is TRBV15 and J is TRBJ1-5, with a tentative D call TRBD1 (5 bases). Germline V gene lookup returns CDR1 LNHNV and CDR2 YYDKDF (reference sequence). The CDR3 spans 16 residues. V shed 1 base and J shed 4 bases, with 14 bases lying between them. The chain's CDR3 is CATSRGYQGLNQPQHF. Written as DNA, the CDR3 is TGTGCCACCAGCAGAGGGTACCAGGGACTAAATCAGCCCCAGCATTTT.

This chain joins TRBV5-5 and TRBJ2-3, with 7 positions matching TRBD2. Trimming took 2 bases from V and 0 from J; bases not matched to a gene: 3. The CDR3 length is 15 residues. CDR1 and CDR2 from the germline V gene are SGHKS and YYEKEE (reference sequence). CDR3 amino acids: CASSLSSGSTDTQYF. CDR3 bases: TGTGCCAGCAGCTTATCTAGCGGTAGCACAGATACGCAGTATTTT.

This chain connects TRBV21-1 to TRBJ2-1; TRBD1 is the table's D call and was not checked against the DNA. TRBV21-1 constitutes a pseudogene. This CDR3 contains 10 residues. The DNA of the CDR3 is TGTGCCAGCAGCAAAGACAGGGGGTTCTTC. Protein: CASSKDRGFF.

The CDR3 here is CASSPQGGVYTF. In DNA form, the CDR3 reads TGCGCCAGCAGCCCGCAGGGAGGTGTCTACACCTTC. The V and J genes are TRBV5-1 and TRBJ1-2; D is perhaps TRBD1 (5 bases). The CDR3 loop spans 12 amino acids. Trimming stripped 4 bases from V and 10 bases from J, with 14 bases between. CDR1 is SGHRS, CDR2 YFSETQ, per germline.

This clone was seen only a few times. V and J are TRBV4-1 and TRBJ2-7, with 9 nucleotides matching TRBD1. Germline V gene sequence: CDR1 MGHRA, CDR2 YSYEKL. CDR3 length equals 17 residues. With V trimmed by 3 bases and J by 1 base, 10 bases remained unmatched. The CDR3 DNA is TGCGCCAGCAGCCACCCCCCGGGGGGACAGGGTTCCTACGAGCAGTACTTC. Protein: CASSHPPGGQGSYEQYF.

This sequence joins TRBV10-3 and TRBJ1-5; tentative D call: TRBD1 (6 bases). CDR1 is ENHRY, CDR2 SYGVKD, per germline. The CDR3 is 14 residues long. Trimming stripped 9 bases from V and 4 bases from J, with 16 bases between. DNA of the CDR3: TGTGCCATAGGAACAGGGTTGTGGAATCAGCCCCAGCATTTT. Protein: CAIGTGLWNQPQHF.

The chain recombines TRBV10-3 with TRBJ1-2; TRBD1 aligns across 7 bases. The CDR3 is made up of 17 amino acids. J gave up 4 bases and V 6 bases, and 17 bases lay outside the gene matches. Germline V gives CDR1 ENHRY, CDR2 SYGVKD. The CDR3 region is CAISVETGRPLVYGYTF. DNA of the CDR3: TGTGCCATCAGCGTCGAGACAGGGAGGCCCCTTGTCTATGGCTACACCTTC.

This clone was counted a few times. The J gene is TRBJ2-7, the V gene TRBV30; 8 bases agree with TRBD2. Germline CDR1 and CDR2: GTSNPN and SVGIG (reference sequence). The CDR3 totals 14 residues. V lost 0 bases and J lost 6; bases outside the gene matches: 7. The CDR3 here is CAWSVAGVSFEQYF. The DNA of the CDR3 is TGTGCCTGGAGTGTAGCGGGAGTTTCGTTCGAGCAGTACTTC.

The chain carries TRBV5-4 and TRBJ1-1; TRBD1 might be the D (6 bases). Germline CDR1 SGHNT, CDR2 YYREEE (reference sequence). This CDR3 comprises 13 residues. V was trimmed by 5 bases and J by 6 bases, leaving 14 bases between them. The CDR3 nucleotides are TGTGCCAGCAGGGATTCCGGGACACCTGAAGCTTTCTTT. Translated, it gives CASRDSGTPEAFF.